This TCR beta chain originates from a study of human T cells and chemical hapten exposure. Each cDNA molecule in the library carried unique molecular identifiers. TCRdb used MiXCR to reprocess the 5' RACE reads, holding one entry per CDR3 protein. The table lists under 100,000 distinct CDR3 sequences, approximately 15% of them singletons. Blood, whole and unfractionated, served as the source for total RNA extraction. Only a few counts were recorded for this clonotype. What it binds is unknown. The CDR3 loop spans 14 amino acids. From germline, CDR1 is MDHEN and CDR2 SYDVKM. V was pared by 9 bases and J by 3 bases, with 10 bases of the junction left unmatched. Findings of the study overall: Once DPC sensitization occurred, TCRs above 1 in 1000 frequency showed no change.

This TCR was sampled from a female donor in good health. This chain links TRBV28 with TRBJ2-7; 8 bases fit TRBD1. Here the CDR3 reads CARYRDRTDYEQYF. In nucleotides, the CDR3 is TGTGCCAGGTACCGGGACAGGACAGACTACGAGCAGTACTTC.